The source of this T cell receptor (beta chain) is a study of blood T cells in healthy people across ages. In the case of this clonotype: The antigen remains undetermined.

Study-level points and caveats: Age showed a roughly linear inverse relationship with TCR beta diversity per million T cells. A strong correlation was found between TCR beta diversity and the percentage of naive T cells.

Using a J-beta primer mix together with a sample-barcoded 5' primer, a second PCR was run for about 6 to 12 cycles. Each CDR3 protein is one row after TCRdb ran MiXCR on the 5' RACE reads. There are some 890,000 distinct CDR3 sequences in the sample; 25% to 35% occur only once, and roughly 10% lies in the top ten. CDR3 length equals 15 residues. Trimming took off 3 bases at V and 6 bases at J, with 15 bases between the two ends. Germline V gene data show CDR1 as SGHTA and CDR2 as FQGNSA. The data were also submitted as part of a second study, on T cells of mothers and their children.

Sequencing was done on a sample of blood. The chain uses TRBV7-2 and TRBJ1-5; D is perhaps TRBD1 (5 bases). The clonotype comes from a middle-aged woman in good health. The CDR3 loop is CASSFTGRGIQPQHF. The CDR3, as DNA: TGTGCCAGCAGCTTTACAGGAAGGGGCATTCAGCCCCAGCATTTT.